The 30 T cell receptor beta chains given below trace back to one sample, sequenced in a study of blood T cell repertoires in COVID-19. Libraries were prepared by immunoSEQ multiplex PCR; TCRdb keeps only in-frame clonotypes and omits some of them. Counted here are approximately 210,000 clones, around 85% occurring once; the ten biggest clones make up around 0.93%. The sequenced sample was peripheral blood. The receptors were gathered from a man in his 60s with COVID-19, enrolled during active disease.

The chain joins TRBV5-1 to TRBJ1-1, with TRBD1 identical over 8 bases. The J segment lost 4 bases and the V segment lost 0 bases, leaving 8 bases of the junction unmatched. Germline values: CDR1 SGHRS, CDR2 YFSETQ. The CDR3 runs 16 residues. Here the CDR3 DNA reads TGCGCCAGCAGCTTGGGGATGGGGCAGGGGGCCACTGAAGCTTTCTTT. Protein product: CASSLGMGQGATEAFF.

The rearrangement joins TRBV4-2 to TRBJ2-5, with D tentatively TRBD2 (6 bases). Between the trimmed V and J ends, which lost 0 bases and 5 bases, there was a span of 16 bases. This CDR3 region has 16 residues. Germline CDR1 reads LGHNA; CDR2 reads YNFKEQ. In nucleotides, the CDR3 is TGTGCCAGCAGCCAAGATCCTCTAGCCGCGGGGGAGACCCAGTACTTC. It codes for CASSQDPLAAGETQYF.

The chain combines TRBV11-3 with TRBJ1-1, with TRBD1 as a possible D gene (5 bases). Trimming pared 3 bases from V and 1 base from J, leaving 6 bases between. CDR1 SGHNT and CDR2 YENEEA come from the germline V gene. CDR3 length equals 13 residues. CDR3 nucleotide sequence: TGTGCCAGCAGCTTTGGGGCGAACACTGAAGCTTTCTTT. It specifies CASSFGANTEAFF.

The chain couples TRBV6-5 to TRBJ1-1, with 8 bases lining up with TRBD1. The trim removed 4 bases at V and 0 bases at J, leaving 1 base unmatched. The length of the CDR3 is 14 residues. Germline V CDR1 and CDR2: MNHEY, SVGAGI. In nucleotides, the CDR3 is TGTGCCAGCAGTTCAGGGGGCATGAACACTGAAGCTTTCTTT. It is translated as CASSSGGMNTEAFF.

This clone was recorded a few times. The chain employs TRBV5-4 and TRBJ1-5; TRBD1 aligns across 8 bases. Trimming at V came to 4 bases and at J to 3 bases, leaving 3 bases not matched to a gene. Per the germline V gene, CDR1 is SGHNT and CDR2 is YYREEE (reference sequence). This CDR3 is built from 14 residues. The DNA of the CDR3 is TGTGCCAGCAGCGTGGACAGGGCCAATCAGCCCCAGCATTTT. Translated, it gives CASSVDRANQPQHF.

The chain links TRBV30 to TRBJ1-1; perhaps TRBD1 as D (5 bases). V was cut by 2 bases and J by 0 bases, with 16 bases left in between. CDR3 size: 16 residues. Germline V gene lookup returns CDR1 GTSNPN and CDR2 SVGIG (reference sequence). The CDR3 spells CAWSPKGKTMNTEAFF. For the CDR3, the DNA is TGTGCCTGGAGTCCGAAGGGGAAAACAATGAACACTGAAGCTTTCTTT.

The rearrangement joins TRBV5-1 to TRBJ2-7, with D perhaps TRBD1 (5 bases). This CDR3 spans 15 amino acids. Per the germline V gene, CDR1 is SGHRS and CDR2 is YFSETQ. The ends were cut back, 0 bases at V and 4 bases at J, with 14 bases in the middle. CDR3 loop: CASSLEQGMRYEQYF. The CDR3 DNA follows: TGCGCCAGCAGCTTGGAGCAGGGAATGAGATACGAGCAGTACTTC. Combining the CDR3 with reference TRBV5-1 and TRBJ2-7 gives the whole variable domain KAGVTQTPRYLIKTRGQQVTLSCSPISGHRSVSWYQQTPGQGLQFLFEYFSETQRNKGNFPGRFSGRQFSNSRSEMNVSTLELGDSALYLCASSLEQGMRYEQYFGPGTRLTVT.

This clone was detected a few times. CDR3 bases: TGTGCCAGTAGTCCTGACAGGGGGCAGCGTCAGCCCCAGCATTTT. It is translated as CASSPDRGQRQPQHF. This sequence joins TRBV19 and TRBJ1-5; 10 nucleotides align to TRBD1. Germline V gives CDR1 LNHDA, CDR2 SQIVND (reference sequence). With 5 bases clipped from V and 6 bases from J, the junction kept 7 bases outside the gene matches. The CDR3 has 15 amino acids. Variable domain in full (rest from reference TRBV19 and TRBJ1-5): DGGITQSPKYLFRKEGQNVTLSCEQNLNHDAMYWYRQDPGQGLRLIYYSQIVNDFQKGDIAEGYSVSREKKESFPLTVTSAQKNPTAFYLCASSPDRGQRQPQHFGDGTRLSIL.

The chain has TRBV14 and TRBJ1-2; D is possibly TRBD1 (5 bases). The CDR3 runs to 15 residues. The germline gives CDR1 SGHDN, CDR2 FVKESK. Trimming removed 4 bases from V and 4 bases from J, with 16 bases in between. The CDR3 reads CASSLQGSGIYGYTF. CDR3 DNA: TGTGCCAGCAGCCTCCAAGGGTCAGGGATCTATGGCTACACCTTC.

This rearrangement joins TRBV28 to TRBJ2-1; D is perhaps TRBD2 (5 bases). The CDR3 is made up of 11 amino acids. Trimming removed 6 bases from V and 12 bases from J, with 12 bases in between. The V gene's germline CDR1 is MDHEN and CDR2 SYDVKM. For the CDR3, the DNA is TGTGCCAGCAGCACGACCGCGGGGCAGTTCTTC. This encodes CASSTTAGQFF.

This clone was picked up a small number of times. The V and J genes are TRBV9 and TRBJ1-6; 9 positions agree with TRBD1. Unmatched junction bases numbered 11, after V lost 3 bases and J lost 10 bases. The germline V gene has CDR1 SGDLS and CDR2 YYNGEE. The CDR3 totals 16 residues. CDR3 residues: CASSATTGTGFSPLHF. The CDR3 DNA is TGTGCCAGCAGCGCTACGACCGGGACAGGGTTCTCACCCCTCCACTTT. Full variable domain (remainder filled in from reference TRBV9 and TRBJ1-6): DSGVTQTPKHLITATGQRVTLRCSPRSGDLSVYWYQQSLDQGLQFLIQYYNGEERAKGNILERFSAQQFPDLHSELNLSSLELGDSALYFCASSATTGTGFSPLHFGNGTRLTVT.

The CDR3 DNA reads as TGCGCCAGCAGATTAGGGGGCTTAGGGGTAGGAGAGACCCAGTACTTC. Translated, it gives CASRLGGLGVGETQYF. The chain couples TRBV5-1 to TRBJ2-5; 7 bases match TRBD1. This CDR3 comprises 16 residues. Trimming removed 5 bases from V and 4 bases from J; junction bases left unmatched: 14. From germline, CDR1 is SGHRS and CDR2 YFSETQ.

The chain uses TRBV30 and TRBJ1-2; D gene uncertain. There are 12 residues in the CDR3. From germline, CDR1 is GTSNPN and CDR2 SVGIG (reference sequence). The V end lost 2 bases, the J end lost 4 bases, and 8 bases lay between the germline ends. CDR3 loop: CAWSPGTYGYTF. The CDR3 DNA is TGTGCCTGGAGTCCCGGTACCTATGGCTACACCTTC.

The CDR3 loop is CASSLLGPGRGGEAFF. CDR3 nucleotides: TGTGCCAGCAGCTTACTCGGGCCAGGCCGGGGGGGTGAAGCTTTCTTT. This chain uses TRBV7-2 with TRBJ1-1; possibly TRBD1 for D (5 bases). CDR3 length: 16 amino acids. Trimming took off 2 bases at V and 7 bases at J, with 20 bases between the two ends. Germline CDR1 is SGHTA and CDR2 is FQGNSA.

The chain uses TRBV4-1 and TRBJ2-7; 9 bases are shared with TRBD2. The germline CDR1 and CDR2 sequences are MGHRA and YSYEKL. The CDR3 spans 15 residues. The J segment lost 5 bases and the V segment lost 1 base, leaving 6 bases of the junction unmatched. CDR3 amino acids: CASSQVSGGQDEQYF. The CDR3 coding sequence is TGCGCCAGCAGCCAAGTAAGCGGGGGGCAGGACGAGCAGTACTTC.

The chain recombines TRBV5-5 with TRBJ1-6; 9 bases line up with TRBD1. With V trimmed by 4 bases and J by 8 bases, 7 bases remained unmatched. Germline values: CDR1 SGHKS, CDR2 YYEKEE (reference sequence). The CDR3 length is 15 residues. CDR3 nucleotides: TGTGCCAGCAGCGCGGGACAGGGCCCCTATTCACCCCTCCACTTT. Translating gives CASSAGQGPYSPLHF. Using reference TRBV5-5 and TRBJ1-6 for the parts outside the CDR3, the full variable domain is DAGVTQSPTHLIKTRGQQVTLRCSPISGHKSVSWYQQVLGQGPQFIFQYYEKEERGRGNFPDRFSARQFPNYSSELNVNALLLGDSALYLCASSAGQGPYSPLHFGNGTRLTVT.

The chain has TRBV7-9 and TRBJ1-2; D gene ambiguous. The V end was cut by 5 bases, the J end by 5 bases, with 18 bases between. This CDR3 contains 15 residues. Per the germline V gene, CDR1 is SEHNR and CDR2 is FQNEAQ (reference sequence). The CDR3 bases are TGTGCCAGCAGCCTCGAGGTGGCCTCAGTATATGGCTACACCTTC. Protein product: CASSLEVASVYGYTF. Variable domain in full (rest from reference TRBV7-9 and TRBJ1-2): DTGVSQNPRHKITKRGQNVTFRCDPISEHNRLYWYRQTLGQGPEFLTYFQNEAQLEKSRLLSDRFSAERPKGSFSTLEIQRTEQGDSAMYLCASSLEVASVYGYTFGSGTRLTVV.

CDR3 sequence (DNA): TGTGCCAGCAGTTTCCACGGGACAGGGATCAATTCACCCCTCCACTTT. Its protein product is CASSFHGTGINSPLHF. The chain couples TRBV6-5 to TRBJ1-6, with 9 bases identical to TRBD1. Germline V lookup: CDR1 MNHEY, CDR2 SVGAGI. The CDR3 is 16 residues long. V trimming: 4 bases; J trimming: 7 bases; junction bases outside the gene matches: 8.

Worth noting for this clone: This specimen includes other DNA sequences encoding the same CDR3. CDR3 nucleotides: TGTGCCAGCACACTAGCGGGAGGGGAGACCCAGTACTTC. It translates to CASTLAGGETQYF. The chain has TRBV12-3 or TRBV12-4 and TRBJ2-5, with 13 nucleotides matching TRBD2. The V gene end was trimmed by 7 bases and the J gene end by 5 bases; junction bases not matched to a gene: 1. The CDR3 contains 13 residues.

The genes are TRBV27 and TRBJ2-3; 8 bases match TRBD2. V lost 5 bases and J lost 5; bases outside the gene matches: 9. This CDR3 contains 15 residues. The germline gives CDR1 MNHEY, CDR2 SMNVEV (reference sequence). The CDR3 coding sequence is TGTGCCAGCAGTCCTTCAAGGCTAGCGGGAGATACGCAGTATTTT. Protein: CASSPSRLAGDTQYF.

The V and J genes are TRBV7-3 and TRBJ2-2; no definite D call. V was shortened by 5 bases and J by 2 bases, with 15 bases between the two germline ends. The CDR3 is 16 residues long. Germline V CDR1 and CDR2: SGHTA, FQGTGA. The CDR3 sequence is CASSIFRVPNTGELFF. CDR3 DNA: TGTGCCAGCAGCATATTCCGGGTTCCAAACACCGGGGAGCTGTTTTTT.

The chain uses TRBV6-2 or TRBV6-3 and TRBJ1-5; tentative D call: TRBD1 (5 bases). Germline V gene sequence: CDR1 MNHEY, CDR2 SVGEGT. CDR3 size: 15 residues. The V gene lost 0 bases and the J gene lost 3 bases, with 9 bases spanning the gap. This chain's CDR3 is CASSYSVRDNQPQHF. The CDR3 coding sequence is TGTGCCAGCAGTTACTCGGTCAGGGACAATCAGCCCCAGCATTTT.

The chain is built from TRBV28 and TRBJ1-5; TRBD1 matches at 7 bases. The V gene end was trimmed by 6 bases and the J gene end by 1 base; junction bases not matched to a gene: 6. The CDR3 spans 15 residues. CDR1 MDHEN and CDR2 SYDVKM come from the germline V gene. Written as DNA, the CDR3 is TGTGCCAGCAGGCGACAGGGTCGAAGCAATCAGCCCCAGCATTTT. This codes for CASRRQGRSNQPQHF.

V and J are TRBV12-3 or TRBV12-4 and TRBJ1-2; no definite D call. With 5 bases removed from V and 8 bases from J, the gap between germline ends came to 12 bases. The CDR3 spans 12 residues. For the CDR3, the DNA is TGTGCCAGCAGTCCGCCGCCGAGGGGCTACACCTTC. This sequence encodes CASSPPPRGYTF.

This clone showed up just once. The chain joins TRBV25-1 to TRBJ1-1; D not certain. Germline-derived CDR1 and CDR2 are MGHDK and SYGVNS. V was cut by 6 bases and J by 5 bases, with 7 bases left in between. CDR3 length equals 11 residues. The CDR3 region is CASSDFTEAFF. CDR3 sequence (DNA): TGTGCCAGCAGCGACTTTACTGAAGCTTTCTTT. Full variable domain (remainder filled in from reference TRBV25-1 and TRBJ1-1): EADIYQTPRYLVIGTGKKITLECSQTMGHDKMYWYQQDPGMELHLIHYSYGVNSTEKGDLSSESTVSRIRTEHFPLTLESARPSHTSQYLCASSDFTEAFFGQGTRLTVV.

CDR3: CASSPGQGGGETQYF. CDR3 coding DNA: TGCGCCAGCAGCCCGGGACAGGGCGGCGGGGAGACCCAGTACTTC. The chain uses TRBV5-1 and TRBJ2-5; 9 bases map to TRBD1. Germline CDR1 SGHRS, CDR2 YFSETQ. The ends lost 4 bases at V and 5 bases at J; junction bases unmatched: 9. The CDR3 loop spans 15 amino acids. The entire variable domain, with the rest obtained from reference TRBV5-1 and TRBJ2-5, is as follows: KAGVTQTPRYLIKTRGQQVTLSCSPISGHRSVSWYQQTPGQGLQFLFEYFSETQRNKGNFPGRFSGRQFSNSRSEMNVSTLELGDSALYLCASSPGQGGGETQYFGPGTRLLVL.

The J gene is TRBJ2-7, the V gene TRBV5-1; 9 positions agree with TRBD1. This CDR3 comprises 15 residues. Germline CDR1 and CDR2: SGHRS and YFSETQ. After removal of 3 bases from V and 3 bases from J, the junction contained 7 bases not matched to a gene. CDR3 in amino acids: CASSSSGTGLYEQYF. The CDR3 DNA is TGCGCCAGCAGCTCATCCGGGACAGGGCTCTACGAGCAGTACTTC. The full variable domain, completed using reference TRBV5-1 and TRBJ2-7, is KAGVTQTPRYLIKTRGQQVTLSCSPISGHRSVSWYQQTPGQGLQFLFEYFSETQRNKGNFPGRFSGRQFSNSRSEMNVSTLELGDSALYLCASSSSGTGLYEQYFGPGTRLTVT.

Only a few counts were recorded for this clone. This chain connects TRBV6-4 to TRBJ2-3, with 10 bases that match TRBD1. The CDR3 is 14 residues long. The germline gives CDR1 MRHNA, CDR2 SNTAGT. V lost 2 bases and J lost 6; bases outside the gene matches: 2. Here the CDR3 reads CASSDGTGVDTQYF. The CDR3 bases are TGTGCCAGCAGTGACGGGACAGGGGTGGATACGCAGTATTTT.

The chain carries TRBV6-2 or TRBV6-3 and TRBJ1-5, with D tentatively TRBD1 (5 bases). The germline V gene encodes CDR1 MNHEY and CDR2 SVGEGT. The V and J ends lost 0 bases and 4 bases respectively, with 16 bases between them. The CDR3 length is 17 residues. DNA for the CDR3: TGTGCCAGCAGTTACTCACGGATAGGGGTTGCGAATCAGCCCCAGCATTTT. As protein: CASSYSRIGVANQPQHF.

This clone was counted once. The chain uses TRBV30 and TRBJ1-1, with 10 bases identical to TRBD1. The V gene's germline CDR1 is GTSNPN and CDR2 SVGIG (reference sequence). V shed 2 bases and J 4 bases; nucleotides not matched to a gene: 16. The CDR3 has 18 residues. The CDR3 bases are TGTGCCTGGAGTATAAGGCCGGGACAGGGGAATACGGGCACTGAAGCTTTCTTT. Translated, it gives CAWSIRPGQGNTGTEAFF.